This T cell receptor (beta chain) is from a study of regulatory T cells in long-lasting Graves disease. Investigators prepared the TCR beta libraries by applying iRepertoire HTBI primers and Arm-PCR of CDR3 regions. MiXCR, run by TCRdb on the multiplex PCR reads, gives a single entry per CDR3 protein. The sample shows about 460,000 distinct CDR3 sequences, approximately 22% of them seen only once. This sample's time point: persistent/refractory GD, antithyroid drugs over 5 years with positive TRAb. From RNA extracted from PBMCs, the TCR library was made. There are a few counts of this clonotype. The source was peripheral blood mononuclear cells (PBMCs), collected when the disease was refractory, from a patient treated with antithyroid drugs. This sequence was found in a female donor with Graves disease.

CDR3: CASSPRTAGEQYF. The CDR3 region has the DNA TGTGCCAGCAGCCCTAGGACAGCGGGTGAGCAGTACTTC. This rearrangement joins TRBV7-9 to TRBJ2-7; D might be TRBD1 or TRBD2, each matching 6 bases. Trimming removed 5 bases at V and 7 bases at J, with 15 bases between. CDR1 is SEHNR and CDR2 is FQNEAQ in the germline V gene (reference sequence). The length of the CDR3 is 13 residues.